This T cell receptor (beta chain) is drawn from a study of CD8 T cells in Susac syndrome. Germline V gives CDR1 SQVTM, CDR2 ANQGSEA. The CDR3 totals 17 residues. Germline trimming cut 3 bases from V and 2 bases from J; bases unmatched to any gene: 12. Of note for this clonotype: No antigen is known for it.

General study results and limits: An acknowledgment was made by the study that its TCR sequencing and HLA analysis involved relatively few individuals.

With random hexamers, reverse transcription was performed on 0.5 to 1 ug of RNA. The immunoSEQ assay covered 54 Vbeta and 13 Jbeta segments for CDR3. Each CDR3 protein gets one entry after TCRdb re-called the immunoSEQ multiplex PCR reads with MiXCR. The sample lists over 350,000 distinct CDR3 sequences; 85% were seen once. TCR beta from blood CD8+ and CD4+ T cells was sequenced. TEMRA cells were FACS-enriched, while CD8+ and CD4+ T cells were negatively isolated. Sequencing input: CD8+ T cells from PBMCs. The origin of this receptor is a human donor with multiple sclerosis. The chain has TRBV29-1 and TRBJ2-5; 10 nucleotides agree with TRBD1. Here the CDR3 reads CSVEDRTGGSIQETQYF. The CDR3 coding sequence is TGCAGCGTTGAGGATCGGACAGGGGGATCGATACAAGAGACCCAGTACTTC. Full variable domain (missing parts from reference TRBV29-1 and TRBJ2-5): SAVISQKPSRDICQRGTSLTIQCQVDSQVTMMFWYRQQPGQSLTLIATANQGSEATYESGFVIDKFPISRPNLTFSTLTVSNMSPEDSSIYLCSVEDRTGGSIQETQYFGPGTRLLVL.